The next 27 T cell receptor beta chains were all read from a single sample in a study of blood T cell repertoires in COVID-19. Produced via immunoSEQ multiplex PCR; TCRdb's table is partial and in-frame only. Of some 75,000 clones in the sample, nearly 90% were seen once. The sequenced sample consisted of peripheral blood. The origin of the receptors is a man between 70 and 80 years old with active or convalescent COVID-19.

The chain employs TRBV7-9 and TRBJ2-5; D gene uncertain. The CDR3 is 14 amino acids. V was trimmed by 1 base and J by 4 bases, leaving 10 bases between them. Germline assignment: CDR1 SEHNR and CDR2 FQNEAQ (reference sequence). The CDR3 sequence is CASSLGVARETQYF. CDR3 in DNA: TGTGCCAGCAGCTTAGGAGTAGCCCGAGAGACCCAGTACTTC. Full variable domain (outside the CDR3, taken from reference TRBV7-9 and TRBJ2-5): DTGVSQNPRHKITKRGQNVTFRCDPISEHNRLYWYRQTLGQGPEFLTYFQNEAQLEKSRLLSDRFSAERPKGSFSTLEIQRTEQGDSAMYLCASSLGVARETQYFGPGTRLLVL.

V usage is TRBV6-5 and J usage is TRBJ1-3; the match to TRBD1 covers 8 bases. This CDR3 region has 15 residues. The junction had 4 bases not matched to a gene; V was cut back by 4 bases and J by 2 bases. Germline CDR1 MNHEY, CDR2 SVGAGI. CDR3 in amino acids: CASSSSGGPGNTIYF. The CDR3 bases are TGTGCCAGCAGTTCTTCAGGGGGCCCTGGAAACACCATATATTTT.

This chain connects TRBV4-1 to TRBJ2-2, with 11 nucleotides matching TRBD1. Germline CDR1 MGHRA, CDR2 YSYEKL. There are 17 residues in the CDR3. The J segment lost 5 bases and the V segment lost 4 bases, leaving 9 bases of the junction unmatched. Here the CDR3 reads CASSLEGTGGPTGELFF. CDR3 DNA sequence: TGCGCCAGCAGCCTTGAAGGGACAGGGGGGCCTACCGGGGAGCTGTTTTTT.

The gene calls are TRBV5-4 and TRBJ2-1; 8 bases align to TRBD2. CDR1 is SGHNT and CDR2 is YYREEE in the germline V gene (reference sequence). This CDR3 has 14 amino acids. The ends lost 4 bases at V and 6 bases at J; junction bases unmatched: 6. The CDR3 sequence: CASSPPGLVNEQFF. The CDR3 DNA reads as TGTGCCAGCAGCCCTCCGGGACTAGTCAATGAGCAGTTCTTC.

The chain joins TRBV27 to TRBJ2-1; 9 nucleotides align to TRBD1. Germline-derived CDR1 and CDR2 are MNHEY and SMNVEV (reference sequence). After removal of 6 bases from V and 9 bases from J, the junction contained 12 bases not matched to a gene. This CDR3 region has 15 residues. CDR3 protein: CASRRPGTGLSEQFF. The CDR3 nucleotides read TGTGCCAGCAGGCGACCAGGGACAGGGCTTAGTGAGCAGTTCTTC.

The J gene is TRBJ1-3, the V gene TRBV30; D unresolved. V lost 0 bases and J 0 bases, leaving 12 bases between the germline ends. This CDR3 is built from 16 residues. CDR1 GTSNPN and CDR2 SVGIG come from the germline V gene (reference sequence). The CDR3 loop reads CAWSVRRENSGNTIYF. Written as DNA, the CDR3 is TGTGCCTGGAGTGTCCGCCGGGAAAACTCTGGAAACACCATATATTTT.

The chain links TRBV12-5 to TRBJ1-4, with TRBD1 identical over 7 bases. The CDR3 covers 18 residues. Trimming at V came to 5 bases and at J to 0 bases, leaving 12 bases not matched to a gene. The V gene's germline CDR1 is LGHNT and CDR2 FRNRAP. The CDR3 reads CASGPGTETFATNEKLFF. In DNA, the CDR3 is TGTGCTAGTGGTCCCGGGACAGAAACTTTTGCAACTAATGAAAAACTGTTTTTT. Together with reference TRBV12-5 and TRBJ1-4, the CDR3 gives the full variable domain: DARVTQTPRHKVTEMGQEVTMRCQPILGHNTVFWYRQTMMQGLELLAYFRNRAPLDDSGMPKDRFSAEMPDATLATLKIQPSEPRDSAVYFCASGPGTETFATNEKLFFGSGTQLSVL.

The CDR3 loop is CASLDGGNYGYTF. CDR3 DNA: TGTGCCAGCCTCGACGGGGGGAACTATGGCTACACCTTC. V usage is TRBV28 and J usage is TRBJ1-2; D perhaps matches TRBD1 (5 bases). The CDR3 is 13 residues long. V was trimmed by 8 bases and J by 2 bases, leaving 12 bases between them. The germline CDR1 and CDR2 sequences are MDHEN and SYDVKM.

J is TRBJ2-3 and V is TRBV28; a weak D match, TRBD1 (6 bases). The germline V gene has CDR1 MDHEN and CDR2 SYDVKM. V was cut by 3 bases and J by 4 bases, with 14 bases left in between. The CDR3 extends over 15 amino acids. This CDR3 is CASSFSQGGADTQYF. DNA of the CDR3: TGTGCCAGCAGTTTCTCACAGGGTGGCGCAGATACGCAGTATTTT.

This chain uses TRBV28 with TRBJ1-2; 10 nucleotides agree with TRBD1. The germline V gene encodes CDR1 MDHEN and CDR2 SYDVKM. Trimming took 5 bases from V and 5 from J; bases not matched to a gene: 8. This CDR3 region has 15 residues. The CDR3 DNA follows: TGTGCCAGCAGTCCGACAGGGGGCCGCGGGTATGGCTACACCTTC. This encodes CASSPTGGRGYGYTF.

The V call is TRBV10-3, the J call TRBJ2-3; D is possibly TRBD2 (7 bases). Trimming took off 0 bases at V and 6 bases at J, with 16 bases between the two ends. Germline CDR1 ENHRY, CDR2 SYGVKD. The CDR3 covers 16 residues. The CDR3 region is CAISESTRGPRDTQYF. In DNA, the CDR3 is TGTGCCATCAGTGAGTCAACGCGGGGGCCGAGGGATACGCAGTATTTT.

J is TRBJ2-1 and V is TRBV19; D is perhaps TRBD1 (5 bases). Trimming took 1 base from V and 8 from J, leaving 9 bases between them. Germline CDR1 and CDR2: LNHDA and SQIVND (reference sequence). This CDR3 region has 13 residues. CDR3 region: CASSIGWGDEQFF. The CDR3, as DNA: TGTGCCAGTAGTATAGGATGGGGCGATGAGCAGTTCTTC.

The chain couples TRBV19 to TRBJ2-1; the match to TRBD1 covers 8 bases. The J segment lost 6 bases and the V segment lost 9 bases, leaving 10 bases of the junction unmatched. The germline V gene has CDR1 LNHDA and CDR2 SQIVND (reference sequence). The CDR3 extends over 14 amino acids. In nucleotides, the CDR3 is TGTGCCAGACCCCTTTTGGACAGGGCCAATGAGCAGTTCTTC. Amino acid sequence: CARPLLDRANEQFF.

CDR3 DNA sequence: TGTGCCAGCAGCTTAAGAGGGACCGGGGAGCTGTTTTTT. Protein: CASSLRGTGELFF. The chain carries TRBV7-2 and TRBJ2-2; D possibly corresponds to TRBD2 (5 bases). The CDR3 extends over 13 amino acids. Germline V lookup: CDR1 SGHTA, CDR2 FQGNSA. V was shortened by 2 bases and J by 5 bases, with 6 bases between the two germline ends.

The chain combines TRBV7-9 with TRBJ2-7; 10 bases are a match to TRBD1. Germline CDR1 SEHNR, CDR2 FQNEAQ (reference sequence). This CDR3 has 17 amino acids. V gave up 4 bases and J gave up 4 bases; unmatched junction bases: 13. CDR3 DNA: TGTGCCAGCAGCTCCACCCAGTGGGACAGGGGTTCGTACGAGCAGTACTTC. Residues: CASSSTQWDRGSYEQYF.

The chain couples TRBV2 to TRBJ2-5, with D uncertain. The V end lost 6 bases, the J end lost 6 bases, and 11 bases lay between the germline ends. This CDR3 has 12 residues. From germline, CDR1 is SNHLY and CDR2 FYNNEI. CDR3 residues: CASRSSSQTQYF. For the CDR3, the DNA is TGTGCCAGCAGATCTAGTTCTCAGACCCAGTACTTC. Using reference TRBV2 and TRBJ2-5 for the parts outside the CDR3, the full variable domain is EPEVTQTPSHQVTQMGQEVILRCVPISNHLYFYWYRQILGQKVEFLVSFYNNEISEKSEIFDDQFSVERPDGSNFTLKIRSTKLEDSAMYFCASRSSSQTQYFGPGTRLLVL.

As concerns this clone: Different DNA sequences within this sample yield the same CDR3. This rearrangement joins TRBV27 to TRBJ1-6; no clear D. V was shortened by 6 bases and J by 6 bases, with 21 bases between the two germline ends. CDR1 is MNHEY and CDR2 is SMNVEV in the germline V gene (reference sequence). CDR3 length: 17 amino acids. CDR3 sequence (DNA): TGTGCCAGCAGATATGCATCCCAAGGGAGCCCTAATTCACCCCTCCACTTT. Encoded protein: CASRYASQGSPNSPLHF.

J is TRBJ2-2 and V is TRBV3-1 (or the pseudogene TRBV3-2); 14 positions agree with TRBD2. Germline values: CDR1 LGHDT, CDR2 YNNKEL (reference sequence). The CDR3 loop spans 16 amino acids. V trimming: 3 bases; J trimming: 7 bases; junction bases outside the gene matches: 4. The CDR3 DNA sequence: TGTGCCAGCAGCCACCGACTAGCGGGGGGGCACGGGGAGCTGTTTTTT. Encoded protein: CASSHRLAGGHGELFF.

The chain carries TRBV5-1 and TRBJ2-1, with D unclear. The germline V gene has CDR1 SGHRS and CDR2 YFSETQ. CDR3 length equals 11 residues. Deletions cut 2 bases from V and 7 bases from J, with 4 bases between. The CDR3 region has the DNA TGCGCCAGCAGCTTCCAAAATGAGCAGTTCTTC. Residues: CASSFQNEQFF.

J is TRBJ2-5 and V is TRBV27; D is uncertain. With 2 bases removed from V and 3 bases from J, the gap between germline ends came to 10 bases. There are 14 residues in the CDR3. Germline V gene data show CDR1 as MNHEY and CDR2 as SMNVEV (reference sequence). CDR3 region: CASSLRGEKETQYF. The CDR3 DNA sequence: TGTGCCAGCAGTTTAAGAGGAGAGAAAGAGACCCAGTACTTC.

The chain recombines TRBV28 with TRBJ1-5, with D perhaps matching TRBD1 (5 bases). The CDR3 has 17 amino acids. V dropped 1 base and J dropped 6 bases, with 19 bases sitting between them. Germline CDR1 is MDHEN and CDR2 is SYDVKM. CDR3 loop: CASSLSSGGARGQPQHF. In nucleotides, the CDR3 is TGTGCCAGCAGTTTATCCAGCGGCGGGGCCCGTGGTCAGCCCCAGCATTTT.

The rearrangement uses TRBV11-3 and TRBJ2-2; 10 bases align to TRBD1. Germline lookup yields CDR1 SGHNT and CDR2 YENEEA. With 4 bases clipped from V and 7 bases from J, the junction kept 9 bases outside the gene matches. The CDR3 is 16 amino acids. The CDR3 protein is CASSSRGTGEVGELFF. CDR3 sequence (DNA): TGTGCCAGCAGCTCGAGGGGGACAGGGGAAGTCGGGGAGCTGTTTTTT.

The V and J genes are TRBV5-5 and TRBJ1-2; D is unresolved. V lost 2 bases to trimming and J lost 2 bases, with 7 bases between them. The CDR3 contains 13 residues. Per the germline V gene, CDR1 is SGHKS and CDR2 is YYEKEE (reference sequence). The CDR3 spells CASSLGGNYGYTF. The CDR3 DNA sequence: TGTGCCAGCAGCTTAGGCGGCAACTATGGCTACACCTTC.

The chain recombines TRBV28 with TRBJ2-7, with a tentative D call TRBD2 (5 bases). There are 14 residues in the CDR3. CDR1 is MDHEN and CDR2 is SYDVKM in the germline V gene. The V gene lost 4 bases and the J gene lost 3 bases, with 13 bases spanning the gap. CDR3 protein: CASSSTSGNYEQYF. CDR3 in DNA: TGTGCCAGCAGTTCCACCTCCGGGAACTACGAGCAGTACTTC.

Here the CDR3 DNA reads TGTGCCAGCAGTCGCGGGGGACAGGGGGCCTACGAGCAGTACTTC. Its translation: CASSRGGQGAYEQYF. The rearrangement links TRBV6-5 to TRBJ2-7, with 11 bases lining up with TRBD1. Trimming at V came to 5 bases and at J to 2 bases, leaving 5 bases not matched to a gene. CDR1 is MNHEY and CDR2 is SVGAGI in the germline V gene. This CDR3 is 15 amino acids long.

The chain carries TRBV9 and TRBJ2-7, with 13 bases lining up with TRBD2. V shed 4 bases, J shed 6 bases, and the junction held 10 bases outside the gene matches. The germline V gene has CDR1 SGDLS and CDR2 YYNGEE. CDR3 size: 16 residues. This chain's CDR3 is CASSPRGLAGAGEQYF. In nucleotides, the CDR3 is TGTGCCAGCAGCCCGAGAGGACTAGCGGGAGCAGGCGAGCAGTACTTC.

The V and J genes are TRBV9 and TRBJ2-7, with D hard to call. The V end was cut by 0 bases, the J end by 2 bases, with 6 bases between. This CDR3 has 13 amino acids. Looked up from germline, CDR1 is SGDLS and CDR2 is YYNGEE. CDR3 amino acids: CASSVAPAYEQYF. In nucleotides, the CDR3 is TGTGCCAGCAGCGTAGCCCCAGCCTACGAGCAGTACTTC.